Reported below is one T cell receptor beta chain. At one of its ends the junction is not consistent with the germline gene, which may arise from a read error. Those patients picked for sequencing had displayed CD8+CD57+ cell expansion on flow cytometry. Profiling of TCR beta VDJ combinations and CDR3 sequences used genomic DNA as template. TCRdb independently ran MiXCR on the reads; one entry per CDR3 protein. The repertoire includes fewer than 300,000 distinct CDR3 sequences, around 82% of them detected once, and over 35% sits in the top ten. The CDR3 has 14 residues. Germline CDR1 and CDR2: SNHLY and FYNNEI. The source of the sample is a study of CD8+CD57+ T cells in acquired aplastic anemia.

Sequencing input: sorted CD4+, CD8+, or CD8+CD57+ T cells (not recorded which) from PBMCs. This sequence was found in a human donor with aplastic anemia. The rearrangement uses TRBV2 and TRBJ2-5; 7 bases map to TRBD2. The CDR3 DNA reads as TGTGCCGCCGGACGGGCGACTAGCAAAGAGACGCAGTACTTT. It specifies CAAGRATSKETQYF.